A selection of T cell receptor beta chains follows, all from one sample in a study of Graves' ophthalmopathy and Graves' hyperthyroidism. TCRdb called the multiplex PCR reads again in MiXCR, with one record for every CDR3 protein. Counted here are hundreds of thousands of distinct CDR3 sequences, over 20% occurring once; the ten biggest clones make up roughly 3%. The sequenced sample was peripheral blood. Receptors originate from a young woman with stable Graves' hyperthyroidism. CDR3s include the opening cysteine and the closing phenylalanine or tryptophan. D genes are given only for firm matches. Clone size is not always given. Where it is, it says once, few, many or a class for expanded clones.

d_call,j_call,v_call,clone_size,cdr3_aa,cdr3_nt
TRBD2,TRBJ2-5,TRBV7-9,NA,CASSLEGLHQETQYF,TGTGCCAGCAGCTTGGAGGGACTACACCAAGAGACCCAGTACTTC
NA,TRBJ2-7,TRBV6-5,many,CASSYSVGYYEQYF,TGTGCCAGCAGTTACTCGGTCGGCTACTACGAGCAGTACTTC
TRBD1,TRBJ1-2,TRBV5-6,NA,CASREGQGAWDGYTF,TGTGCCAGCAGAGAGGGACAGGGGGCGTGGGATGGCTACACCTTC
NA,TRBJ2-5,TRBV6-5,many,CASSYALGRETQYF,TGTGCCAGCAGTTACGCGCTAGGGCGGGAGACCCAGTACTTC
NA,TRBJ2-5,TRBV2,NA,CASSAGTRGETQYF,TGTGCCAGCAGCGCCGGGACCCGAGGGGAGACCCAGTACTTC
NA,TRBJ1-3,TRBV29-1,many,CSVEDSRFSGNTIYF,TGCAGCGTTGAGGACAGCCGATTCTCTGGAAACACCATATATTTT
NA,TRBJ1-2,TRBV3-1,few,CASSQVAFTGNRGYTF,TGTGCCAGCAGCCAAGTCGCCTTCACAGGGAACCGCGGCTACACCTTC
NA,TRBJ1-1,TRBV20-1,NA,CSARQNTEAFF,TGCAGTGCCAGGCAGAACACTGAAGCTTTCTTT
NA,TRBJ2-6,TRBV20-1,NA,CSATAWGSGANVLTF,TGCAGTGCTACTGCATGGGGCTCTGGGGCCAACGTCCTGACTTTC
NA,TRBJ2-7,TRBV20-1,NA,CSSPIYRESYEQYF,TGCAGTTCTCCAATATACAGGGAATCCTACGAGCAGTACTTC
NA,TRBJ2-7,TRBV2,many,CASSLLRGSYYEQYF,TGTGCCAGTTCCCTCCTTCGGGGGAGCTACTACGAGCAGTACTTC
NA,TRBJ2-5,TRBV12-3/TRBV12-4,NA,CASSSRQGRGETQYF,TGTGCCAGCAGTTCCAGACAGGGGAGGGGAGAGACCCAGTACTTC
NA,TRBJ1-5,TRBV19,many,CASSISRSLNQPQHF,TGTGCCAGTAGTATTAGCCGGAGTTTAAATCAGCCCCAGCATTTT
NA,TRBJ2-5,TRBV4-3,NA,CASSQDMGMGETQYF,TGCGCCAGCAGCCAAGATATGGGGATGGGAGAGACCCAGTACTTC
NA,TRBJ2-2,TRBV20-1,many,CSAREWVGELFF,TGCAGTGCTAGAGAGTGGGTCGGGGAGCTGTTTTTT
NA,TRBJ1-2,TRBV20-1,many,CSASRPGDYGYTF,TGCAGTGCTAGTCGGCCGGGGGACTATGGCTACACCTTC
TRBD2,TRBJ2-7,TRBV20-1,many,CSAGRAGVYEQYF,TGCAGTGCAGGGCGTGCGGGGGTCTACGAGCAGTACTTC
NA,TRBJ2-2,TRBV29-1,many,CSVLAENTGELFF,TGCAGCGTTTTGGCAGAAAACACCGGGGAGCTGTTTTTT
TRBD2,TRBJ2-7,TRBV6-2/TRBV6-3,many,CASSRLAGRSYEQYF,TGTGCCAGCAGTCGACTAGCGGGACGCTCCTACGAGCAGTACTTC
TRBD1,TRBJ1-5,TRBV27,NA,CASSSGTGFGRNQPQHF,TGTGCCAGCAGTTCCGGGACAGGGTTCGGTCGCAATCAGCCCCAGCATTTT
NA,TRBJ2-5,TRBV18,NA,CASSPDLEETQYF,TGTGCCAGCTCACCAGACCTGGAGGAGACCCAGTACTTC
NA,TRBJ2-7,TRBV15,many,CASLNFEQYF,TGTGCCAGCCTGAATTTCGAGCAGTACTTC
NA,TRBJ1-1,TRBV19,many,CASSTDRSITEAFF,TGTGCCAGTAGTACAGACAGGAGCATCACTGAAGCTTTCTTT
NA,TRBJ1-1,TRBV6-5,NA,CASSSSGGDTEAFF,TGTGCCAGCAGTTCATCTGGGGGAGACACTGAAGCTTTCTTT
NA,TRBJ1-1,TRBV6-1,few,CASSRGEMGGTEAFF,TGTGCCAGCAGTAGAGGGGAGATGGGCGGCACTGAAGCTTTCTTT
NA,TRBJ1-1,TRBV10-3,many,CAISSGRGAEAFF,TGTGCCATCAGTTCTGGGCGAGGGGCTGAAGCTTTCTTT
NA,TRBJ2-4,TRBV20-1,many,CSARDSVAKNIQYF,TGCAGTGCTAGAGACTCGGTAGCCAAAAACATTCAGTACTTC
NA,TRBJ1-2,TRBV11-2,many,CASSPWITGGYTF,TGTGCCAGCAGCCCTTGGATTACTGGAGGCTACACCTTC
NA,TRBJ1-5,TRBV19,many,CASSMRGFQPQHF,TGTGCCAGTAGTATGCGGGGGTTTCAGCCCCAGCATTTT
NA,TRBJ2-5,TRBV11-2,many,CASSLRGGEETQYF,TGTGCCAGCAGCCTACGAGGTGGTGAAGAGACCCAGTACTTC
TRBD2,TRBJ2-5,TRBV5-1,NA,CASSLSGLAGETQYF,TGCGCCAGCAGCTTGTCGGGACTAGCGGGAGAGACCCAGTACTTC
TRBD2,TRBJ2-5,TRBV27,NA,CASSGGRGGQETQYF,TGTGCCAGCAGTGGAGGGCGGGGGGGACAAGAGACCCAGTACTTC
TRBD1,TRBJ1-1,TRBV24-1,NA,CATRPGQGAGTEAFF,TGTGCCACTAGGCCGGGACAGGGGGCGGGCACTGAAGCTTTCTTT
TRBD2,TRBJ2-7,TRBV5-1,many,CASSVGLARSPYEQYF,TGCGCCAGCAGCGTCGGACTAGCGCGATCCCCCTACGAGCAGTACTTC
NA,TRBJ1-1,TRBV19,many,CASSTTGDTEAFF,TGTGCCAGCAGTACGACAGGAGACACTGAAGCTTTCTTT
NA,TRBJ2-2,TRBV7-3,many,CASSLDGTNTGELFF,TGTGCCAGCAGCTTAGATGGGACCAACACCGGGGAGCTGTTTTTT
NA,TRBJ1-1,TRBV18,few,CASSPLSGTAFETEAFF,TGTGCCAGCTCACCACTGTCCGGGACGGCGTTTGAGACTGAAGCTTTCTTT
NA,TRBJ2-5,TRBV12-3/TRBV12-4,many,CASSLLVRGETQYF,TGTGCCAGCAGTTTATTAGTCAGGGGAGAGACCCAGTACTTC
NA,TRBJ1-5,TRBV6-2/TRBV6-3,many,CASSYGPYSNQPQHF,TGTGCCAGCAGTTATGGTCCTTATAGCAATCAGCCCCAGCATTTT
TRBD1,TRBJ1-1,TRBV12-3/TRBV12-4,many,CASSPGTGGFSEAFF,TGTGCCAGCAGTCCAGGGACAGGGGGGTTTTCTGAAGCTTTCTTT
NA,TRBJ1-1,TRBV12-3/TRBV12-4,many,CASSGWRSTEAFF,TGTGCCAGCAGTGGCTGGAGGAGCACTGAAGCTTTCTTT